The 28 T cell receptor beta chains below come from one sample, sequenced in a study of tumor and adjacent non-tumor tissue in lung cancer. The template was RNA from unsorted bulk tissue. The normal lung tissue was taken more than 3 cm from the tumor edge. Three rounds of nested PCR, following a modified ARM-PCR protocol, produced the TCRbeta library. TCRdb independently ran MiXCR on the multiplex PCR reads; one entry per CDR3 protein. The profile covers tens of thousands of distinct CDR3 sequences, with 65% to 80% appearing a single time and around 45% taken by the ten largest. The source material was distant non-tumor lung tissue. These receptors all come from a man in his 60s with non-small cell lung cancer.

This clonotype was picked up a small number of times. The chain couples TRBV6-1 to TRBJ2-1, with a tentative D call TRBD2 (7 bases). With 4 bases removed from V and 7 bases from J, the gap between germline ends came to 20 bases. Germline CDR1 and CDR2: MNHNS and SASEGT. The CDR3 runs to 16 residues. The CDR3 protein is CASSGLQGGSRNEQFF. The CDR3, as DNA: TGTGCCAGCAGTGGACTACAGGGAGGGAGTCGGAATGAGCAGTTCTTC.

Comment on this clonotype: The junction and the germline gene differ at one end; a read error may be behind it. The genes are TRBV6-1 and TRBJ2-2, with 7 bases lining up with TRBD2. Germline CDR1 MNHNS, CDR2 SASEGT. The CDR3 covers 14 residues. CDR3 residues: CASSEGLGAGELFF. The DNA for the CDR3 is TGTGCCAGCAGCGAAGGACTAGGCGCCGGGGAGCTGTTTTTT.

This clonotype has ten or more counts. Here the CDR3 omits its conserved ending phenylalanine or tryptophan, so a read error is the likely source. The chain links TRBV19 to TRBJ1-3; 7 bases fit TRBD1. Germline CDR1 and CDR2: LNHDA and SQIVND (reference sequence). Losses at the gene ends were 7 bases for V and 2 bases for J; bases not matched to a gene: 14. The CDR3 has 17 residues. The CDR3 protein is CASTLLRQGRTGNTIYV. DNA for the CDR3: TGTGCCAGTACCTTACTCAGACAGGGAAGGACTGGAAACACCATATATGTT.

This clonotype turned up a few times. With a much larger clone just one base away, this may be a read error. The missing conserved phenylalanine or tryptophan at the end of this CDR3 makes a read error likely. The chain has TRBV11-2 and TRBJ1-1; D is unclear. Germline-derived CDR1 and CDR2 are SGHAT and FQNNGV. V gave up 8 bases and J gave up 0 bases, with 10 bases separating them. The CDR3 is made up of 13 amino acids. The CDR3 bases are TGTGCCAGCGCCAGTGAGCTGAACACTGAAGCTTTCCTT. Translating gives CASASELNTEAFL.

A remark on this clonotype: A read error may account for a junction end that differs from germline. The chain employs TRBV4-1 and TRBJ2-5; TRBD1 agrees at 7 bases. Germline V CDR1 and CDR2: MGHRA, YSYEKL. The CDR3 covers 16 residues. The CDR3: CASNQGRAGGQETQYF. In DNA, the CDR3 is TGCGCCAGCAACCAAGGGCGGGCAGGGGGCCAAGAGACCCAGTACTTC.

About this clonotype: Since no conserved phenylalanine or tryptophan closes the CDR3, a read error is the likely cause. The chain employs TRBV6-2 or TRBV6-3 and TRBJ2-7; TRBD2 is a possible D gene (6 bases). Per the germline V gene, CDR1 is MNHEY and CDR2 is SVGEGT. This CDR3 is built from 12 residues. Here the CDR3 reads CASCYSAGEQYY. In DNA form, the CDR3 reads TGTGCCAGCTGTTACTCGGCGGGGGAGCAGTACTAC.

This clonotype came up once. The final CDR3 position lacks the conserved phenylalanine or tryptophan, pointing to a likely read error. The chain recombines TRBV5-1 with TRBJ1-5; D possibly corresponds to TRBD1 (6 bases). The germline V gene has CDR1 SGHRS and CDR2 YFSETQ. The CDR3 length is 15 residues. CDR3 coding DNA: TGCGCCAGCAGCCCTGAGGGGGATAGCAACCAGCCCCAGCATTGT. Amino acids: CASSPEGDSNQPQHC.

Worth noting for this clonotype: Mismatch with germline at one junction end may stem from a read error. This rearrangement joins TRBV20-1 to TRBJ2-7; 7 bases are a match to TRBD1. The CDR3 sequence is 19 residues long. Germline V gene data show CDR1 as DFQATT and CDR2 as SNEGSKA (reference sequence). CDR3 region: CSARSRRPLDRACSYEQYF. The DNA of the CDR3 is TGTAGTGCTAGAAGTAGAAGGCCGCTCGACAGGGCTTGCTCCTATGAGCAGTACTTC.

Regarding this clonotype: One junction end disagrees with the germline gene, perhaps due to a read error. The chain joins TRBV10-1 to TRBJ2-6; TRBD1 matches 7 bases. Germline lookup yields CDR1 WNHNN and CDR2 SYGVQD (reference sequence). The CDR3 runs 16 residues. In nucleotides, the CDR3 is TGCGACAGCATTCCGGGACAGTCAGGTGGGGCCAACGTCATGACTTTC. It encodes CDSIPGQSGGANVMTF.

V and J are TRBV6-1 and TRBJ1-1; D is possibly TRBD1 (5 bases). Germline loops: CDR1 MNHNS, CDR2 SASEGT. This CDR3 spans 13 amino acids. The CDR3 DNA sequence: TGTACTAGCACCACAGGACAGAACACTGAAGCTTTCTTT. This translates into CTSTTGQNTEAFF.

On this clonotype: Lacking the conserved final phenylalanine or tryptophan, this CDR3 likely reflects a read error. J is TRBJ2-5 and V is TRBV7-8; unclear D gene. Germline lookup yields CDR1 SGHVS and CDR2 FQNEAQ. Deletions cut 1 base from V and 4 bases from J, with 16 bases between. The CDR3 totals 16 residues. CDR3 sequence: CASSLVLVAPRETQYL. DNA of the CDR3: TGTGCCAGCAGCTTAGTTCTAGTGGCCCCTCGAGAGACCCAGTACTTA.

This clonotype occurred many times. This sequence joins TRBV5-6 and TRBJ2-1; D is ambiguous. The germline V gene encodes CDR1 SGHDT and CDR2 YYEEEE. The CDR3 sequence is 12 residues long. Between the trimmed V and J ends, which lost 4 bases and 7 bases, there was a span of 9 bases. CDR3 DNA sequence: TGTGCCAGCAGCCTGCACCAAAATGAGCAGTTCTTC. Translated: CASSLHQNEQFF.

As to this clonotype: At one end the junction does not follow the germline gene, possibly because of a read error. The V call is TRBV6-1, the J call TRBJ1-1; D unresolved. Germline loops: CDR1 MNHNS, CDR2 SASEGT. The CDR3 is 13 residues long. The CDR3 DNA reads TGTGCCAGCAGGGTAGAGGCGAACACTGAAGCTCTCTTT. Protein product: CASRVEANTEALF.

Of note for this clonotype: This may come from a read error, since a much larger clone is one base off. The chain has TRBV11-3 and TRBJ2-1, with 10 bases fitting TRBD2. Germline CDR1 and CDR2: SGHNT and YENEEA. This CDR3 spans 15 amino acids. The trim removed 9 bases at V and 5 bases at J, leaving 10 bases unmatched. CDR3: CARSLLAGVNNEQFF. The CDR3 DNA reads TGTGCCAGGAGCCTTCTAGCGGGGGTTAACAATGAGCAGTTCTTC.

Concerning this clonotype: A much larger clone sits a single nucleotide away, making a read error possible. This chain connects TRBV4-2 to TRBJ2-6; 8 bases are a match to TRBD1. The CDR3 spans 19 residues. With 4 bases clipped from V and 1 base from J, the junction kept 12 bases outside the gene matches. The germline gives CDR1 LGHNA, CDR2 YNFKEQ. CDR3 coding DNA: TGTGCCAGCAGCCCAGAAGGTTGGAGACAGGGGTCTGGGGCCAACGTCCTGACTTTC. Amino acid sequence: CASSPEGWRQGSGANVLTF.

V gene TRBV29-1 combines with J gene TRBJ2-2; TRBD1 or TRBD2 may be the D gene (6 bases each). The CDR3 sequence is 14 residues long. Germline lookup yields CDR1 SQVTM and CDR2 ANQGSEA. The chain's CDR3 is CSSYPRVGGRELFF. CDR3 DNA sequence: TGCAGTTCCTACCCCAGGGTCGGGGGCAGGGAGCTGTTTTTT.

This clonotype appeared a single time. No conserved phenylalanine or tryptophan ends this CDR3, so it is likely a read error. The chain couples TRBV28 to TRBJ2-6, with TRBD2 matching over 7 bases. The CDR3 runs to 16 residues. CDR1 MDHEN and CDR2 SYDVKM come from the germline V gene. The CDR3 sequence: CASTLGGSSGANVLTS. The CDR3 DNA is TGTGCCAGCACTTTAGGCGGGAGCTCTGGGGCCAACGTCCTGACTTCC.

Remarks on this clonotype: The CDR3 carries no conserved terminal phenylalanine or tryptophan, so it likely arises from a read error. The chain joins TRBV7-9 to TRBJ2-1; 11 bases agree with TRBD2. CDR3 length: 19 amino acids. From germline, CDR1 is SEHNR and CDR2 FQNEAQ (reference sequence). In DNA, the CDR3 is TGTACCAGCAGCTTAGGTAGCGGGAGGGTTCGCCACTCCTACAATAAGCAGTTCGTC. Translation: CTSSLGSGRVRHSYNKQFV.

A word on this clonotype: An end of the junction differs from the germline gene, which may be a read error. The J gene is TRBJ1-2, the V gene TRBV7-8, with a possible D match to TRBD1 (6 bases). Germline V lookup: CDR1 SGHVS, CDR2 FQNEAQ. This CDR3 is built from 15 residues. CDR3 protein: CANSSMTGPNYGYTF. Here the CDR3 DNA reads TGTGCCAACAGCTCAATGACAGGCCCTAACTATGGCTACACCTTC.

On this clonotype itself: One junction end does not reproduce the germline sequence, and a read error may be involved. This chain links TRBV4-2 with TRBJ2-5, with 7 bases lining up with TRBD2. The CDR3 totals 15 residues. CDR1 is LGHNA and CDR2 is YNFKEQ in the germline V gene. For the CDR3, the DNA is TGTGCCAGCACCCAACAAAGCGGGAACAGTGAGACCCAGTACTTC. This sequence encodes CASTQQSGNSETQYF.

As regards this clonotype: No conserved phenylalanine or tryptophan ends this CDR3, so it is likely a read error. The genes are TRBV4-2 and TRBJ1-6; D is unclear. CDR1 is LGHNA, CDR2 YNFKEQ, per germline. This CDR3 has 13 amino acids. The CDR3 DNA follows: TGTACCAGCAGCCAAGAGGGTGCGTCACCCCTCCACCTT. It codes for CTSSQEGASPLHL.

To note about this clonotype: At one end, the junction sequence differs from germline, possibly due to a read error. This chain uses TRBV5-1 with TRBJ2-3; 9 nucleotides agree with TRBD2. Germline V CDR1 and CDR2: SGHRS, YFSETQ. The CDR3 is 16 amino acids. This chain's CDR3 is CATSKGLAGDGDTQYF. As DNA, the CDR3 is TGCGCCACCAGCAAGGGACTAGCAGGAGATGGTGATACGCAGTATTTT.

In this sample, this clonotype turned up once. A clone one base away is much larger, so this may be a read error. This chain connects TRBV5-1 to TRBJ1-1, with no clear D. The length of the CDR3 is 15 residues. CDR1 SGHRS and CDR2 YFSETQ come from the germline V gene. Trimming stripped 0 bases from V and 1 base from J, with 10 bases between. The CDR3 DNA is TGCGCCAGCAGCTTGGGTGCTACGTCGAACACTGAAGCTTTCTTT. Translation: CASSLGATSNTEAFF. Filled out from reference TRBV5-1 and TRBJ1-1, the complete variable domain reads KAGVTQTPRYLIKTRGQQVTLSCSPISGHRSVSWYQQTPGQGLQFLFEYFSETQRNKGNFPGRFSGRQFSNSRSEMNVSTLELGDSALYLCASSLGATSNTEAFFGQGTRLTVV.

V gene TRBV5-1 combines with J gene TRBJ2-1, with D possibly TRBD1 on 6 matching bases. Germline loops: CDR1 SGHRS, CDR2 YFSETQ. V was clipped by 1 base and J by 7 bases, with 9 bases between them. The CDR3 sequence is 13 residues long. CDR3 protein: CASSLPGANEQFF. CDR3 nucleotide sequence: TGCGCCAGCAGCTTGCCAGGGGCAAATGAGCAGTTCTTC.

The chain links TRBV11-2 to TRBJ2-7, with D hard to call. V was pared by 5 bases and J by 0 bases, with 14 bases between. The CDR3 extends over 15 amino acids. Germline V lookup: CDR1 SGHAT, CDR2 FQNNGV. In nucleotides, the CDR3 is TGTGCCAGCAGCCCTCCCAGGAGATACTCCTACGAGCAGTACTTC. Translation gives CASSPPRRYSYEQYF.

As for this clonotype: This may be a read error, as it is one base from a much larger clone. The CDR3 sequence is CSAPGKGAFGTDMQYF. The CDR3, as DNA: TGCAGTGCCCCCGGCAAGGGGGCGTTTGGCACAGATATGCAGTATTTT. The chain uses TRBV20-1 and TRBJ2-3, with 7 positions matching TRBD1. Germline lookup yields CDR1 DFQATT and CDR2 SNEGSKA (reference sequence). This CDR3 comprises 16 residues.

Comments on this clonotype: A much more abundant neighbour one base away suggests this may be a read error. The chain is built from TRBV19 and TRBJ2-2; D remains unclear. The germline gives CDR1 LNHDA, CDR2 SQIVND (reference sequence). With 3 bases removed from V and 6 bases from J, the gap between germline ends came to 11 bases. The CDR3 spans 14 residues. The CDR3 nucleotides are TGTGCCAGTAGTATCACTCGGATTCCCGGGGAGCTGTTTTTT. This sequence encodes CASSITRIPGELFF.

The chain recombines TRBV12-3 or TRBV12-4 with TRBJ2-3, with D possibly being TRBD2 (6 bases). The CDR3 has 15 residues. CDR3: CTSSFWDPSTDTQYF. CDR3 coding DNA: TGTACTAGCAGTTTTTGGGACCCAAGCACAGATACGCAGTATTTT.